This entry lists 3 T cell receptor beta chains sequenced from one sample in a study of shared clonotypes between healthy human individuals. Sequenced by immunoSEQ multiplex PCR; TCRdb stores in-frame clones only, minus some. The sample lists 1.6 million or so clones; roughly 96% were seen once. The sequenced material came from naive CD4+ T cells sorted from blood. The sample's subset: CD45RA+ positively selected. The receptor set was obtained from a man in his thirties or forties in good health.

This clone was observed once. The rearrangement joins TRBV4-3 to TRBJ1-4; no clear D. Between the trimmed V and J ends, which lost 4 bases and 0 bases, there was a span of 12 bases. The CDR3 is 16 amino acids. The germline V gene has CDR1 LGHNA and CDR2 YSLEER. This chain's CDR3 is CASSRRTQATNEKLFF. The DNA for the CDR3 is TGCGCCAGCAGCCGGAGGACGCAAGCAACTAATGAAAAACTGTTTTTT.

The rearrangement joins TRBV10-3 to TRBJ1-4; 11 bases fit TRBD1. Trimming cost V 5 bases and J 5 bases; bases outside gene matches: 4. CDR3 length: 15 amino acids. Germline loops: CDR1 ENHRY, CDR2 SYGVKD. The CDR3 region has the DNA TGTGCCATCAGTACTGGACAGGGGGCGAATGAAAAACTGTTTTTT. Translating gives CAISTGQGANEKLFF.

The CDR3 nucleotides are TGTGCCAGCAGTGTTTTCTACAATGAGCAGTTCTTC. Protein: CASSVFYNEQFF. V usage is TRBV2 and J usage is TRBJ2-1; D is uncertain. There are 12 residues in the CDR3. Germline V gene lookup returns CDR1 SNHLY and CDR2 FYNNEI. V was pared by 4 bases and J by 3 bases, with 4 bases between. The full variable domain, rest sourced from reference TRBV2 and TRBJ2-1, is EPEVTQTPSHQVTQMGQEVILRCVPISNHLYFYWYRQILGQKVEFLVSFYNNEISEKSEIFDDQFSVERPDGSNFTLKIRSTKLEDSAMYFCASSVFYNEQFFGPGTRLTVL.